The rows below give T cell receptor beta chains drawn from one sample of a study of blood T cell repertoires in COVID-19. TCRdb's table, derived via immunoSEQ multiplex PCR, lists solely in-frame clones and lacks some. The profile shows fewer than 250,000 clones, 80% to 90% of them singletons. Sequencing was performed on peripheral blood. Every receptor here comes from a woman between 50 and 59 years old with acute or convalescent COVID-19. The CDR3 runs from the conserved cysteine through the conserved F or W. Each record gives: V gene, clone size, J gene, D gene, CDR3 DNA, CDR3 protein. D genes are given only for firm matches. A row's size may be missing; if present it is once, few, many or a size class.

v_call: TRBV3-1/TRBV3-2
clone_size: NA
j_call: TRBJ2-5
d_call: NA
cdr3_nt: TGTGCCAGCAGCCCCCCTCGGGACCAAGAGACCCAGTACTTC
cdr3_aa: CASSPPRDQETQYF

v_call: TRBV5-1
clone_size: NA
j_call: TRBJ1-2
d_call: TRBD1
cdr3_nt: TGCGCCAGCAGCCTGGGACAGGGGTCCTATGGCTACACCTTC
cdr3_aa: CASSLGQGSYGYTF

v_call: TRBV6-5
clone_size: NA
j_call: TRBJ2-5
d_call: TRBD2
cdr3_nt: TGTGCCAGCACCCGGACTAGCGGGGGGGCGGGGACCCAGTACTTC
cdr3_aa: CASTRTSGGAGTQYF

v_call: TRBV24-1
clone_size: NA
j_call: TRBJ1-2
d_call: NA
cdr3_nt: TGTGCCATCAACCCAGGGGAGCATGGCTACACCTTC
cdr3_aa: CAINPGEHGYTF

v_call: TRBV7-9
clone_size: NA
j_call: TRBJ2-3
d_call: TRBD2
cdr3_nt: TGTGCCAGCATGCTAGCGGGGTCAGATACGCAGTATTTT
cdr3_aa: CASMLAGSDTQYF

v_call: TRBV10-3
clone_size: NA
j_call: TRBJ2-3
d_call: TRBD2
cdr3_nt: TGTGCCATCAGTGGACTAGCGGGGGGGAGCACAGATACGCAGTATTTT
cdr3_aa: CAISGLAGGSTDTQYF

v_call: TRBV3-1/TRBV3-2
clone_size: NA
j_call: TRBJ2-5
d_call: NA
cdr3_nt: TGTGCCAGCAGCCAAGAGTTCGGGAATATAGAGACCCAGTACTTC
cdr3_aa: CASSQEFGNIETQYF

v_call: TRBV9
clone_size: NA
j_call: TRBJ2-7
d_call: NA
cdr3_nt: TGTGCCAGCAGCGTAGGAGAGTCCTACGAGCAGTACTTC
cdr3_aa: CASSVGESYEQYF

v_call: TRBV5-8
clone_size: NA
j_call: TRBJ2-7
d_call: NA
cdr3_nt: TGTGCCAGCAGCCTCGGGCAGGGGACCAATACCTACGAGCAGTACTTC
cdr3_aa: CASSLGQGTNTYEQYF

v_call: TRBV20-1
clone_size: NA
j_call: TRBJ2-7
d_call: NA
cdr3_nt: TGCAGTGCTGGAGGTCAATACGGGCAGTACTTC
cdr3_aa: CSAGGQYGQYF

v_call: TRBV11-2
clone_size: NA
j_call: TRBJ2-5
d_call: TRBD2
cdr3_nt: TGTGCCAGCAGCTTAGAACTAGCGGGAGTGAGGCGACAAGAGACCCAGTACTTC
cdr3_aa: CASSLELAGVRRQETQYF

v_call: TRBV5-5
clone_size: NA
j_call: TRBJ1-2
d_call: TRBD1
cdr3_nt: TGTGCCAGCAGCTTGACAGGGGAGAACTATGGCTACACCTTC
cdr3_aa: CASSLTGENYGYTF

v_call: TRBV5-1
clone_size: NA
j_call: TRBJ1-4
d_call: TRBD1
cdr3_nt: TGCGCCAGCAGCCGACAGGGCCCTAATGAAAAACTGTTTTTT
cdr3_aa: CASSRQGPNEKLFF

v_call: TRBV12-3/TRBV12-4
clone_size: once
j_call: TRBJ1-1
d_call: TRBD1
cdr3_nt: TGTGCCAGCAGTTTCCGGACAGGGACGGCTTTCTTT
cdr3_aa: CASSFRTGTAFF

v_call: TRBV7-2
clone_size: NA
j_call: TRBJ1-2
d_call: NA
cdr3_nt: TGTGCCAGCAGCTTAGAAGAACGGGGGAGATATGGCTACACCTTC
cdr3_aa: CASSLEERGRYGYTF

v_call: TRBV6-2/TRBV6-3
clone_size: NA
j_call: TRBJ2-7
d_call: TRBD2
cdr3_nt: TGTGCCAGCAGTTCGGCACTAGCGGGAGTGGACGAGCAGTACTTC
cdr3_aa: CASSSALAGVDEQYF

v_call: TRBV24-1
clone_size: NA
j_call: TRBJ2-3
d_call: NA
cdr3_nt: TGTGCCACCAGTGATCCAGGGGACAACACAGATACGCAGTATTTT
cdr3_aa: CATSDPGDNTDTQYF

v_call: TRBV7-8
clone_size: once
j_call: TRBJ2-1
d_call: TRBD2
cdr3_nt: TGTGCCAGCAGTTTAAGCGGGGGGCCGCTATACAATGAGCAGTTCTTC
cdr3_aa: CASSLSGGPLYNEQFF

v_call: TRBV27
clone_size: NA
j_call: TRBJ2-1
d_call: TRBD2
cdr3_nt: TGTGCCAGCAGTTCGGGACTAGCGGGAGCCGCTGCTGAGCAGTTCTTC
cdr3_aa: CASSSGLAGAAAEQFF

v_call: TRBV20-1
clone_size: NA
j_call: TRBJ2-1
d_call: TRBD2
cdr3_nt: TGCAGTGCTAGTCCATCTAGCGGAGACCAGTTCTTC
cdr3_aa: CSASPSSGDQFF

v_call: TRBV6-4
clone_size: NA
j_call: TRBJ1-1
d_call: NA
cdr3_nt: TGTGCCAGCAGTCGGACATTCATGAACACTGAAGCTTTCTTT
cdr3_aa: CASSRTFMNTEAFF

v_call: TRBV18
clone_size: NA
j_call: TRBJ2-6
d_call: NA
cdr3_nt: TGTGCCAGCTCAATGGCGGTGGAGGGGTTCTACGTCCTGACTTTC
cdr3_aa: CASSMAVEGFYVLTF

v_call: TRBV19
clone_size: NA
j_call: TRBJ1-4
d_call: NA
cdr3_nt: TGTGCCAGTAGTATGAACGGAGGGGACGGAGAAAAACTGTTTTTT
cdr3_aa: CASSMNGGDGEKLFF

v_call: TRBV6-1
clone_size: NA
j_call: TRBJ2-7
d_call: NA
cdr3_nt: TGTGCCAGCAGTGAAGTTTCCGGGGAGTTCCTCTACGAGCAGTACTTC
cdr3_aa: CASSEVSGEFLYEQYF

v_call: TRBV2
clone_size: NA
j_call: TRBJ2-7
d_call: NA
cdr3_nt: TGTGCCAGCAGGGCGACAGGATACTCCGGATACGAGCAGTACTTC
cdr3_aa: CASRATGYSGYEQYF

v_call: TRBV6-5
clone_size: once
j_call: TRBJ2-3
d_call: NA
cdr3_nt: TGTGCCAGCACTCGGGGGGCCTTGGATACGCAGTATTTT
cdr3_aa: CASTRGALDTQYF

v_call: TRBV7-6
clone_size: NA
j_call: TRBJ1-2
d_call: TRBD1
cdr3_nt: TGTGCCAGCAGCAGCCAGACAGGGGGCGCGGATGGCTACACCTTC
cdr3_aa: CASSSQTGGADGYTF

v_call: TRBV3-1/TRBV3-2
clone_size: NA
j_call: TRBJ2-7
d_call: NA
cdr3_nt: TGTGCCAGCAGCCAAGATTTGGCAGGCATCATATACTTC
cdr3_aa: CASSQDLAGIIYF

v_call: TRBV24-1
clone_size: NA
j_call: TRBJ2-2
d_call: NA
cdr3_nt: TGTGCCACCAGTTCAGTTACAGGCCAGGCCGGGGAGCTGTTTTTT
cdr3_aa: CATSSVTGQAGELFF

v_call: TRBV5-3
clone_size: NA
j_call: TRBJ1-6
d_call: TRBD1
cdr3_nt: TGTGCCAGAAGCGGTGGACAGGGTTATCGGGCCCAGCCTAGCTCCTATAATTCACCCCTCCACTTT
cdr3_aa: CARSGGQGYRAQPSSYNSPLHF

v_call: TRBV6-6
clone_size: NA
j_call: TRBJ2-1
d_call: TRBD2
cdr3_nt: TGTGCCAGCAGGGCGCTGGGGGGGGCCTACAATGAGCAGTTCTTC
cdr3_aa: CASRALGGAYNEQFF

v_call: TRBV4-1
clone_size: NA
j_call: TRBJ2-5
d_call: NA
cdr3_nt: TGCGCCAGCAGCCAAACACAGGGGGGGGAGACCCAGTACTTC
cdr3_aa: CASSQTQGGETQYF

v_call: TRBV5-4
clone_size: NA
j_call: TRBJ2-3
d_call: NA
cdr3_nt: TGTGCCAGCAGCTGGCGTGGAGCAGATACGCAGTATTTT
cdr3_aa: CASSWRGADTQYF

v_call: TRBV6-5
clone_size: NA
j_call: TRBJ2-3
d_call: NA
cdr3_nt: TGTGCCAGCAGAGCCCCTTCTAGCACAGATACGCAGTATTTT
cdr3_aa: CASRAPSSTDTQYF

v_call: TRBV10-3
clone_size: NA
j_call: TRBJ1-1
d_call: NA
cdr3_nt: TGTGCCATCAGTGAGTTGGAGGGGGGGAGATCTGAAGCTTTCTTT
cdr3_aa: CAISELEGGRSEAFF

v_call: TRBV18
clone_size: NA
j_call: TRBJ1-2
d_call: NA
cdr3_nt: TGTGCCAGCTCACCACAGCGGGGACCTAATAACTATGGCTACACCTTC
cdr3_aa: CASSPQRGPNNYGYTF

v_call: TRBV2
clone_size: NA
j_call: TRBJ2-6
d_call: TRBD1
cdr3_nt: TGTGCCAAACGACAGGGCTCTGGGGCCAACGTCCTGACTTTC
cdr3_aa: CAKRQGSGANVLTF

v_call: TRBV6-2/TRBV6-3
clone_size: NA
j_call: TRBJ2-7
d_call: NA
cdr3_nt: TGTGCCAGCAGTTACGGGGGGGCCAACTACGAGCAGTACTTC
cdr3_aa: CASSYGGANYEQYF

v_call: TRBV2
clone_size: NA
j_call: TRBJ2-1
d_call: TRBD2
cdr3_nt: TGTGCCAGCAGTGCAGGCGGGGGGGCCGGTGAGCAGTTCTTC
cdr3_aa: CASSAGGGAGEQFF

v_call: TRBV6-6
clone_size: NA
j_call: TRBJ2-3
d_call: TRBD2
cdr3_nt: TGTGCCAGCAGCGGGACTAGCGGGGGGGATACGCAGTATTTT
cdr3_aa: CASSGTSGGDTQYF

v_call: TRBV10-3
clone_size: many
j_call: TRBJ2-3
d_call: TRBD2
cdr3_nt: TGTGCCATCAGTGGGGGGACTAGCGGACTCACAGATACGCAGTATTTT
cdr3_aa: CAISGGTSGLTDTQYF

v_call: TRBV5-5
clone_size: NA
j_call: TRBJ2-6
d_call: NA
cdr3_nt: TGTGCCAGCAGCCGAGACAGACCTGGGGCCAACGTCCTGACTTTC
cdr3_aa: CASSRDRPGANVLTF

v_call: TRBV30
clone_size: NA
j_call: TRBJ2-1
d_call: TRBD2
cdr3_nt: TGTGCCGGTCTAGCGGGAGCGCGTGAGCAGTTCTTC
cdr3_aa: CAGLAGAREQFF